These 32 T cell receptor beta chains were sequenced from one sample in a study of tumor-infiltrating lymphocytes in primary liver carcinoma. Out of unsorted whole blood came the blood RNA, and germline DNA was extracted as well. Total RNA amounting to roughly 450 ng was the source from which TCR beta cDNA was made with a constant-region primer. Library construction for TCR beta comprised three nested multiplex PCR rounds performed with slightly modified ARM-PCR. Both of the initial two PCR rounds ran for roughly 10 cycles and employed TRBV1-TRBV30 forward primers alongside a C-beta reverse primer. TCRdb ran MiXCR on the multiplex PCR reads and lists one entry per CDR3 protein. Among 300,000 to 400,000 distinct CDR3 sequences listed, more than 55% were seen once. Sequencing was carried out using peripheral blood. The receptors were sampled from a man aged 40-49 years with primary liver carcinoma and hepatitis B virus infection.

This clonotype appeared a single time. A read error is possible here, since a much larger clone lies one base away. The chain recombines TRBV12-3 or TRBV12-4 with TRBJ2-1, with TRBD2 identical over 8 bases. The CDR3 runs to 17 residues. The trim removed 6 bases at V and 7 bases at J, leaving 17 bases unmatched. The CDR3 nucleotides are TGTGCCAGCAGGAGGGTGACGGGAGGGCTTTTAGTGAATGAGCAGTTCTTC. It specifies CASRRVTGGLLVNEQFF.

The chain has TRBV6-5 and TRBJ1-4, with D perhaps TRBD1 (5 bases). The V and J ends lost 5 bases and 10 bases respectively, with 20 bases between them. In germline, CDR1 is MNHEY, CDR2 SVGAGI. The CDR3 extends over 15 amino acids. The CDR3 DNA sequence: TGTGCCAGCAGTCCACTCTTGGGGGATTCTGGAAAACTGTTTTTT. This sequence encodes CASSPLLGDSGKLFF.

The chain's CDR3 is CSVLLLTGTRLDNEQFF. The CDR3 DNA reads TGCAGCGTATTACTGTTAACCGGGACTAGACTAGACAATGAGCAGTTCTTC. The chain recombines TRBV29-1 with TRBJ2-1, with 8 bases matching TRBD2. CDR1 is SQVTM, CDR2 ANQGSEA, per germline. This CDR3 has 17 residues. V shed 6 bases, J shed 5 bases, and the junction held 18 bases outside the gene matches.

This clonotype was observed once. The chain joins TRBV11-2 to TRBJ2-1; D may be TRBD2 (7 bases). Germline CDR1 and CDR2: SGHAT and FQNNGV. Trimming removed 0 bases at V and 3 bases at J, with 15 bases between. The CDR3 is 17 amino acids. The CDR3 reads CASSLDGGAVYYNEQFF. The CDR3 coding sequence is TGTGCCAGCAGCTTAGATGGGGGGGCAGTCTACTACAATGAGCAGTTCTTC.

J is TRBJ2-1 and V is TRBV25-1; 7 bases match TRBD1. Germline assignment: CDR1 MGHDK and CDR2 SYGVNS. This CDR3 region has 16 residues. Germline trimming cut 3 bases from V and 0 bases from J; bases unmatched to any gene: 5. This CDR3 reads CASSDSTGVSYNEQFF. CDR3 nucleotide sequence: TGTGCCAGCAGTGATTCTACAGGGGTCTCCTACAATGAGCAGTTCTTC.

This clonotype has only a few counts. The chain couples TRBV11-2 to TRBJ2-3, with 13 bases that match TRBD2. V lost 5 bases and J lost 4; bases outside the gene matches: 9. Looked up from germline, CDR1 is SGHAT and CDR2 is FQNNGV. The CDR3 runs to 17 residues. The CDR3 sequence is CASSAGLAGAAPDTQYF. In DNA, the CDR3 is TGTGCCAGCAGCGCAGGACTAGCGGGGGCTGCCCCAGATACGCAGTATTTT.

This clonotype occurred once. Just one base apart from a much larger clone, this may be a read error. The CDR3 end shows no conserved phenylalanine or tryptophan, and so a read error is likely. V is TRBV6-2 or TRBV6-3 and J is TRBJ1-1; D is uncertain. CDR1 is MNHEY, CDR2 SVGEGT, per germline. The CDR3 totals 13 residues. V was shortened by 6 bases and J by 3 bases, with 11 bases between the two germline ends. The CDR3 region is CASRRGRDTEAFL. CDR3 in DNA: TGTGCCAGCAGACGTGGGAGGGACACTGAAGCTTTCCTT.

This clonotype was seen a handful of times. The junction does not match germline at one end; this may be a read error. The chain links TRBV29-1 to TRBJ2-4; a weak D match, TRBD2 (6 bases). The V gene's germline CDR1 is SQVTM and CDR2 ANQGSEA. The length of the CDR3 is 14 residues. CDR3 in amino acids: CSVEAGHAKNIQYF. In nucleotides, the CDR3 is TGCAGTGTTGAAGCGGGTCATGCCAAAAACATTCAGTACTTC.

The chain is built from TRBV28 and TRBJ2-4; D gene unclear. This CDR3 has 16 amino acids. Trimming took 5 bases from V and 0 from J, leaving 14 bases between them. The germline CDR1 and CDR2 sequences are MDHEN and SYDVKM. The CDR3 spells CASSRRVGLAKNIQYF. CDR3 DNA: TGTGCCAGCAGTCGCCGGGTCGGGTTAGCCAAAAACATTCAGTACTTC.

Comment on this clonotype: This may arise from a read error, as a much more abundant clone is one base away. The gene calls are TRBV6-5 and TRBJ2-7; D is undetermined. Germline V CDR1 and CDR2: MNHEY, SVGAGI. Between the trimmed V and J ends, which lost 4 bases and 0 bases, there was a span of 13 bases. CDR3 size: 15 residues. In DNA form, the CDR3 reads TGTGCCAGCAGTTCCTTCACGAGCGACTCCTACGAGCAGTACTTC. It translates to CASSSFTSDSYEQYF.

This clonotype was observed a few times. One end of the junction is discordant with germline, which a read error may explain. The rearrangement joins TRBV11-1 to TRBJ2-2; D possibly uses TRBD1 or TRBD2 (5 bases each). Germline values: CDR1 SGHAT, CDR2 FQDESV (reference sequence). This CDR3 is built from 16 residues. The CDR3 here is CANSLESRVPTGDLFF. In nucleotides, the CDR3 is TGTGCCAACAGTTTAGAGAGCAGGGTACCCACCGGGGACCTGTTTTTT.

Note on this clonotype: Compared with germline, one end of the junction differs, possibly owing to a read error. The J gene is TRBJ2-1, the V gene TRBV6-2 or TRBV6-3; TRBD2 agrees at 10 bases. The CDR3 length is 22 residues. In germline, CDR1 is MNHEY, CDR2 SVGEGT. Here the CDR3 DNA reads TGTGCCATCAGTTTCCTGATTGAGGCGTGGGTTCTAGCGGGAGAAAGGGTCGATGAGCAGTTCTTC. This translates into CAISFLIEAWVLAGERVDEQFF.

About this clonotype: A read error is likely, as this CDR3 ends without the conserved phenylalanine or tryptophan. The chain's CDR3 is CASSPRMTSGSVSDTQYL. DNA for the CDR3: TGTGCCAGCAGTCCAAGAATGACTAGCGGGAGTGTATCAGATACGCAGTATTTG. This chain links TRBV12-3 or TRBV12-4 with TRBJ2-3; 12 nucleotides agree with TRBD2. The CDR3 covers 18 residues. V shed 5 bases and J 4 bases; nucleotides not matched to a gene: 13.

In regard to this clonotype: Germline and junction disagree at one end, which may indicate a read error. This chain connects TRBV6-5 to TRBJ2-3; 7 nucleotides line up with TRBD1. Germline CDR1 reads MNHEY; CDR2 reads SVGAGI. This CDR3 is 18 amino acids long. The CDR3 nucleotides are TGTGCCGGCAGTTACTCTCCCGGGACAGATTCGGGCACAGATACGCAGTATTTT. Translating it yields CAGSYSPGTDSGTDTQYF.

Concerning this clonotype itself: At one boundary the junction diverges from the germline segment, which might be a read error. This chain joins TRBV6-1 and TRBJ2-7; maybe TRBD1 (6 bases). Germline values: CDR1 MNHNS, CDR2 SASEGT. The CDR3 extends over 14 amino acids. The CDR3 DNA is TGTGCCAGCAGCCAAACAGGGTTCACCTACGGGCAGTACTTC. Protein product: CASSQTGFTYGQYF.

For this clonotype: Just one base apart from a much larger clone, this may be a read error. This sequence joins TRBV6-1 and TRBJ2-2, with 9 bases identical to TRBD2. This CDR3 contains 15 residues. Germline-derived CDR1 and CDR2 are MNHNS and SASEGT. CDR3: CASSLGTSQSGELSF. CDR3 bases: TGTGCCAGCAGCCTAGGGACTAGCCAGTCCGGGGAGCTGTCTTTT.

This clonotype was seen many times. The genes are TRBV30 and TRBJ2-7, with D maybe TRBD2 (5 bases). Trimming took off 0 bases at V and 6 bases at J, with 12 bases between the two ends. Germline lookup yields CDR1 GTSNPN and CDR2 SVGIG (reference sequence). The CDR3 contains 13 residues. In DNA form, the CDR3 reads TGTGCCTGGAGTGTACGGTCGGGGAGCGAGCAGTACTTC. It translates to CAWSVRSGSEQYF.

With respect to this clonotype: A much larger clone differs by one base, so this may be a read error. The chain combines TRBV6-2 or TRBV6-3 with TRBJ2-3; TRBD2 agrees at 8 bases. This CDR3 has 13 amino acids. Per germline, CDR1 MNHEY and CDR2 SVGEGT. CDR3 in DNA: TGTGCCAGCAGATGGACTAGCATAGATACGCAGTATTTT. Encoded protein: CASRWTSIDTQYF.

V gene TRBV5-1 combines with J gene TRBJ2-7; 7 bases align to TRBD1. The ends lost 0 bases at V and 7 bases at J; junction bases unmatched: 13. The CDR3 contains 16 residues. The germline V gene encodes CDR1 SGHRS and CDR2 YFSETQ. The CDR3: CASSLGAGDRRGEQYF. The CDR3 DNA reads TGCGCCAGCAGCTTGGGGGCCGGGGACAGAAGGGGGGAGCAGTACTTC.

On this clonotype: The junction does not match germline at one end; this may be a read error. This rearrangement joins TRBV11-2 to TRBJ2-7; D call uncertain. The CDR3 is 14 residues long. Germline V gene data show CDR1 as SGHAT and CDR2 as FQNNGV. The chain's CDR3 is CASSLVVGSHEQYF. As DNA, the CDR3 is TGTGCCAGCAGCTTAGTAGTAGGCTCCCACGAGCAGTACTTC.

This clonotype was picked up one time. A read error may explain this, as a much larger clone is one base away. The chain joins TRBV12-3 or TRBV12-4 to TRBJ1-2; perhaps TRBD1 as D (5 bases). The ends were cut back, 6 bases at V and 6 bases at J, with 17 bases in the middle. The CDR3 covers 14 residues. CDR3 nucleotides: TGTGCCAGCAGAGCGGACAAGATAAAAAATGGCTACACCTTC. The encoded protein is CASRADKIKNGYTF.

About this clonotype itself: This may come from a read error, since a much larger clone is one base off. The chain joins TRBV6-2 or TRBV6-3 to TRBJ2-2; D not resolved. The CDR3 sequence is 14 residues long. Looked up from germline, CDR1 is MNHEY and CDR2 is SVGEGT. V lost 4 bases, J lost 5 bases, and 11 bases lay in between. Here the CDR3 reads CASSSGIDTGELFF. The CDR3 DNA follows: TGTGCCAGCAGTTCCGGAATAGATACCGGGGAGCTGTTTTTT.

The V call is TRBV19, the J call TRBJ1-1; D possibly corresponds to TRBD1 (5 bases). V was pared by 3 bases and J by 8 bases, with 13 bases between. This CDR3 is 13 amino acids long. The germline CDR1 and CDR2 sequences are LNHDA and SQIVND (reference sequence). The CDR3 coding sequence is TGTGCCAGTAGTATTTTGACCCAGGGAGAAGCTTTCTTT. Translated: CASSILTQGEAFF.

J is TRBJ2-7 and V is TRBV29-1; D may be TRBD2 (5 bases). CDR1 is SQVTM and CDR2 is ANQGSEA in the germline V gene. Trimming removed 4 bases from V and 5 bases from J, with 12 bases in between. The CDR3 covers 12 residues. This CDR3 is CSVVPGVDEQYF. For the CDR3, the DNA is TGCAGCGTTGTGCCCGGGGTAGACGAGCAGTACTTC.

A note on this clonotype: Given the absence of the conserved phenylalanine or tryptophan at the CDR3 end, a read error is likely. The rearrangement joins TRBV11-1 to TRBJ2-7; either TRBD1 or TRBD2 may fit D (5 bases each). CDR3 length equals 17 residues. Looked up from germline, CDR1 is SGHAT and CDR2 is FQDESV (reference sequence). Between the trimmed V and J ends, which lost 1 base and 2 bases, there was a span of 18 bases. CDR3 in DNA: TGTGCCAGCAGCTTAGGCAACTCCGGGACGGCCGCCTACGAGCAGTACTTA. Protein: CASSLGNSGTAAYEQYL.

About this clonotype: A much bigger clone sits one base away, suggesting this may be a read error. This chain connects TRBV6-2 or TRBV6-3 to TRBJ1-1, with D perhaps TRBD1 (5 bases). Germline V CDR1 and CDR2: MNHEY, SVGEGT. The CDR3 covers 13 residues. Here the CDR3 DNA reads TGTGTCAGCAGTTACGCGGGACGAACTGAAGCTTTCTTT. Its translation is CVSSYAGRTEAFF.

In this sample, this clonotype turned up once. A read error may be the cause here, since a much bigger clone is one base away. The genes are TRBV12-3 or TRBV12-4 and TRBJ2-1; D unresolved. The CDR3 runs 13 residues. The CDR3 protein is CAISPILPDEQFF. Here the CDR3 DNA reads TGTGCCATCAGTCCAATACTCCCCGATGAGCAGTTCTTC.

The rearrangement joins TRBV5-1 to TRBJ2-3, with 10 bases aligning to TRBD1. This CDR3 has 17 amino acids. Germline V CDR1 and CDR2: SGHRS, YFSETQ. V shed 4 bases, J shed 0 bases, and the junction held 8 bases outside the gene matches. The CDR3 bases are TGCGCCAGCAGCGTGGGACAGGGGTCGACTAGCACAGATACGCAGTATTTT. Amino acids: CASSVGQGSTSTDTQYF.

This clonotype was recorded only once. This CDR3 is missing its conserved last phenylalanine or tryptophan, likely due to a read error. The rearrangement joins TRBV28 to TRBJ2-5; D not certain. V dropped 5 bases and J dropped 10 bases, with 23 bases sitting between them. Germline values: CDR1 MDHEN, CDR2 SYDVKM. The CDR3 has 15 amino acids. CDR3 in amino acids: CASSPLRSSTLYQYI. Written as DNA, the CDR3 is TGTGCCAGCAGTCCTCTACGGTCCTCGACACTCTACCAGTACATC.

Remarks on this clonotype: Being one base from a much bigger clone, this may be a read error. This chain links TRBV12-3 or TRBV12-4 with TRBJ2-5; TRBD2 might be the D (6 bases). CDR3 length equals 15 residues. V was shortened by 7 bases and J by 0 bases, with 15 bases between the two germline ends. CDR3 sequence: CASNLSRGNQETQYF. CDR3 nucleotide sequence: TGTGCCAGCAATTTGTCCCGCGGGAACCAAGAGACCCAGTACTTC.

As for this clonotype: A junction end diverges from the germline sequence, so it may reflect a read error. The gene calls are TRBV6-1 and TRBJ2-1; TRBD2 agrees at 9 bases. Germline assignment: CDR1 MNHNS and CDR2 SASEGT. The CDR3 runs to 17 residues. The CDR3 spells CASREVGGRAFGGEQFF. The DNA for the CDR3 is TGTGCCAGCAGGGAAGTAGGCGGGAGGGCCTTTGGTGGGGAGCAGTTCTTC.

The CDR3 DNA follows: TGTGCCAGCATAACAGCCTCTGGGGCCAACGTCCTGACTTTC. This encodes CASITASGANVLTF. The rearrangement joins TRBV6-1 to TRBJ2-6; D not certain. Germline loops: CDR1 MNHNS, CDR2 SASEGT. V gave up 7 bases and J gave up 0 bases, with 7 bases separating them. The CDR3 contains 14 residues.